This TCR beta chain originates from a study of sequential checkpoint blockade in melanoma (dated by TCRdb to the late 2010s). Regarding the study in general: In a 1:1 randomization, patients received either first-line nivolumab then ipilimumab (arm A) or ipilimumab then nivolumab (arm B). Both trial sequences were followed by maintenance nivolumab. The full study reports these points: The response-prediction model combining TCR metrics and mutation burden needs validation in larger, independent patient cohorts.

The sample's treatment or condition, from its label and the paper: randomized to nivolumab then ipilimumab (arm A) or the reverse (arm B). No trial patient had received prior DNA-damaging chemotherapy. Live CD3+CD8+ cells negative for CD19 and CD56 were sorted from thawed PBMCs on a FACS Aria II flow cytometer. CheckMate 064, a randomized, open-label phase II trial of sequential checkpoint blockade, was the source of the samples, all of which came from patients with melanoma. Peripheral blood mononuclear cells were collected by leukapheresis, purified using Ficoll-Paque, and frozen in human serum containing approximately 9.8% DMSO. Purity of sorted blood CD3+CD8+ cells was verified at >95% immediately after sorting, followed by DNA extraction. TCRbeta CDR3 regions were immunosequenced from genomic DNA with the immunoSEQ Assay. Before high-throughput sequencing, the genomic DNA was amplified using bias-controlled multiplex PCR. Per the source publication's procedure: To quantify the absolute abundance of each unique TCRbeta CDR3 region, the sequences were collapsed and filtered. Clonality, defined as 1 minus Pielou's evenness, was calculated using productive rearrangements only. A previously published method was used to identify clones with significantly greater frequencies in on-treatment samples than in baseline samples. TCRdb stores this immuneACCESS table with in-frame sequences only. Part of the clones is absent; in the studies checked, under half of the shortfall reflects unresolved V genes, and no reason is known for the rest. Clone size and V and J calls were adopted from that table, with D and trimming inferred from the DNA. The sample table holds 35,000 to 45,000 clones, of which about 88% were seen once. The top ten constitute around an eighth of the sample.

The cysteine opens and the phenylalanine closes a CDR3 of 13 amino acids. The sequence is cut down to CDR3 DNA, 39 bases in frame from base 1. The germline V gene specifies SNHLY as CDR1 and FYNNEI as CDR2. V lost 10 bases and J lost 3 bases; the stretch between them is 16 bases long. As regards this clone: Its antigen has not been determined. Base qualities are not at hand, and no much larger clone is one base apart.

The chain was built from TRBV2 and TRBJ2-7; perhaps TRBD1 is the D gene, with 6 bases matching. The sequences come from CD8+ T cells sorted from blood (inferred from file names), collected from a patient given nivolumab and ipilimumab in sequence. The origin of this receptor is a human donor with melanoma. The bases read TGTGCCACAAGGGGGACGGGCGACTACGAGCAGTACTTC. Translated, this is CATRGTGDYEQYF.